The clone carrying this T cell receptor beta chain was seen only a few times. The V gene's germline CDR1 is SNHLY and CDR2 FYNNEI. CDR3 length: 11 residues. Trimming shortened V by 7 bases and J by 7 bases, and 8 bases separated the two germline ends. The sample originates from a study of blood T cell repertoires in COVID-19. Study-level background: The analysed material was cDNA or gDNA that came from T cells, B-cell-depleted T cells, or PBMCs.

Repertoires were generated with immunoSEQ multiplex PCR, while TCRdb's copy carries only in-frame clones and drops some. The sample lists 250,000 to 300,000 clones; about 85% were seen once. The sequence was obtained from a man younger than 35 with active or convalescent COVID-19. V usage is TRBV2 and J usage is TRBJ2-4; TRBD1 might be the D (5 bases). Sequencing was performed on peripheral blood. This chain's CDR3 is CASTDSNIQYF. The CDR3 DNA follows: TGTGCCAGCACAGACAGCAACATTCAGTACTTC.